This record looks at one T cell receptor (beta chain) sequence and its context. The antigen is undetermined. The data stem from a study of T cell repertoires in cytomegalovirus infection. The overall study: Selected CMV epitopes included recently identified HLA-C-restricted ones as well as well-studied HLA-B-restricted ones. Indicated by public TCR beta signatures were CMV infection and matching HLA type.

Germline CDR1 is MDHEN and CDR2 is SYDVKM. The CDR3 is 12 residues long. From the reads, TCRdb called clonotypes with MiXCR, one entry per CDR3 protein. The data hold about 700,000 distinct CDR3 sequences, with roughly 30% observed a single time. Whole-study results and caveats: HLA-C-restricted TCR beta clonotypes specific for CMV led the ex vivo response. Carriage of CMV together with the relevant HLA was identifiable through cumulative public TCR beta family frequency.

The sequence was obtained from a human donor in good health (CMV status not recorded). Some clones in this sample may be carry-over from other donors' samples. V gene TRBV28 combines with J gene TRBJ2-2, with 7 bases lining up with TRBD1. Sequencing was performed on cultured PBMCs, taken from culture after CMV antigen stimulation. CDR3 DNA sequence: TGTGCTTACAGGGGGAACACCGGGGAGCTGTTTTTT. Translated: CAYRGNTGELFF. The whole variable domain, remainder taken from reference TRBV28 and TRBJ2-2, is DVKVTQSSRYLVKRTGEKVFLECVQDMDHENMFWYRQDPGLGLRLIYFSYDVKMKEKGDIPEGYSVSREKKERFSLILESASTNQTSMYLCAYRGNTGELFFGEGSRLTVL.